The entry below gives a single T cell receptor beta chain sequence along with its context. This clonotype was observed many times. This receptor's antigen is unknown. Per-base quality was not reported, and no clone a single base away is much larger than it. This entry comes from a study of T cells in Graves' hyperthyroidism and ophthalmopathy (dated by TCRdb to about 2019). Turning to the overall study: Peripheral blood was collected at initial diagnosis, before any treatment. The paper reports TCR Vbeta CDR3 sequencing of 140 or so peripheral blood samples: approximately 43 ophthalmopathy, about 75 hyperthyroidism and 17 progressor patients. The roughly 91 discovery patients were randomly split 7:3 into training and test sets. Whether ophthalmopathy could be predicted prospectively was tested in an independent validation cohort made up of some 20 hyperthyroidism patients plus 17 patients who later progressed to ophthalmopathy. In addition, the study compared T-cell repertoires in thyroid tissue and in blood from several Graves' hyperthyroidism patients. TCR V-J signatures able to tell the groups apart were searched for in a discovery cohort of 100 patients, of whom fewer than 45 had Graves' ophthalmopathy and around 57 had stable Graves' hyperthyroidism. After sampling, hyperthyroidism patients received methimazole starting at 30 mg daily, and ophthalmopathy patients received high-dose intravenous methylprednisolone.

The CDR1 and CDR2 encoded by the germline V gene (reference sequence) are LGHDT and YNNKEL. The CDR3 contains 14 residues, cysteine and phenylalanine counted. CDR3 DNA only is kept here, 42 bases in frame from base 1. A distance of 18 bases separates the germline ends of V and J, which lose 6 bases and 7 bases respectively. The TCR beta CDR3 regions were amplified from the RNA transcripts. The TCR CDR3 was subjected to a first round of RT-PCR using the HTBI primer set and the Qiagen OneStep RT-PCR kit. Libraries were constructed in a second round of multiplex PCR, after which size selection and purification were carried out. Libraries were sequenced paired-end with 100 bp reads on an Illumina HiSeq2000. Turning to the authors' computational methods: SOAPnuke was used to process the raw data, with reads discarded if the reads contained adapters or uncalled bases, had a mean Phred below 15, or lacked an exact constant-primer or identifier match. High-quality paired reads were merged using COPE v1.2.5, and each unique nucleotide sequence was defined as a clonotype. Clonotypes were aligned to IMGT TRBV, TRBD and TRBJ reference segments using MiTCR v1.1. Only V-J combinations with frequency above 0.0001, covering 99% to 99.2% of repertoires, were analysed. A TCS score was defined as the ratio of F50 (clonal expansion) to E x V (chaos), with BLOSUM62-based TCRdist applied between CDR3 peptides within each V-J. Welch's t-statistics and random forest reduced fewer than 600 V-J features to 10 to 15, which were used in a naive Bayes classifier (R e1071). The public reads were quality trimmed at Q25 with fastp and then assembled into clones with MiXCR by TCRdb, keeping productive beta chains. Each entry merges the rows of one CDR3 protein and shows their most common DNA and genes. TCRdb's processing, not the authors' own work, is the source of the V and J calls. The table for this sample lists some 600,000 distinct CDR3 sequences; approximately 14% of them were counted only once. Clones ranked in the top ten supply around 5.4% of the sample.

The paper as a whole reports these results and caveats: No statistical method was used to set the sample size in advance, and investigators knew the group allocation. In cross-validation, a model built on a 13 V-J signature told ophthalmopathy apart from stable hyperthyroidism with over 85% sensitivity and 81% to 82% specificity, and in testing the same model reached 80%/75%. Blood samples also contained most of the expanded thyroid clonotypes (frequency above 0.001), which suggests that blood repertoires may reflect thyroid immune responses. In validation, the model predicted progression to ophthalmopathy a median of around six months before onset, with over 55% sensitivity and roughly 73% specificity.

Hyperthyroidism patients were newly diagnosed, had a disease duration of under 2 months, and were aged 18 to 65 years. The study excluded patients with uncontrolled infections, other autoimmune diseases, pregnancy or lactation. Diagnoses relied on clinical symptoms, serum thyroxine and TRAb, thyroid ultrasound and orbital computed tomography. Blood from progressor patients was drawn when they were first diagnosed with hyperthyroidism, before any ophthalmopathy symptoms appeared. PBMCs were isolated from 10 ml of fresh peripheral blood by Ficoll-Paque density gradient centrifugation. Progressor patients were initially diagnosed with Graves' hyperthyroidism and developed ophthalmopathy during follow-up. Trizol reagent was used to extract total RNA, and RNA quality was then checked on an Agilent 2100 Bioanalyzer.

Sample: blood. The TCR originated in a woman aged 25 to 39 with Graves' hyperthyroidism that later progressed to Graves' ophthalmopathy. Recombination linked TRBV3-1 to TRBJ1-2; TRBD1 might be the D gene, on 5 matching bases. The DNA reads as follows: TGTGCCAGCAGAAAGACAGAAGGGTCAGGTGGCTACACCTTC. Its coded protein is CASRKTEGSGGYTF.